Reported below is one T cell receptor (beta chain). The record originates from a study of OX40 agonist ivuxolimab in advanced cancers. The CDR3 extends over 13 amino acids. Germline CDR1 is ENHRY and CDR2 is SYGVKD. Trimming removed 4 bases from V and 0 bases from J, with 6 bases in between. Assay: immunoSEQ multiplex PCR; the TCRdb copy retains only in-frame clones and omits some. The sample lists about 24,000 clones, about 83% occurring once. This chain uses TRBV10-3 with TRBJ1-1; D is ambiguous. Specimen: CD4+ or CD8+ T cells sorted from blood, collected in a trial of the OX40 agonist ivuxolimab. The TCR comes from an adult with an advanced solid tumor such as melanoma, head and neck, liver or kidney cancer. The CDR3 nucleotides read TGTGCCATCAGTGGCGGACTGAACACTGAAGCTTTCTTT. Translation gives CAISGGLNTEAFF.